A single sample is the source of the 10 T cell receptor beta chains below, sequenced in a study of molecular identifiers for immune sequencing clone quantification. A single record per CDR3 protein comes from TCRdb applying MiXCR to the PCR reads. The data contain over 70,000 distinct CDR3 sequences, roughly 23% of them singletons. Sequencing input: naive CD8+ T cells from blood, with Jurkat cell RNA spiked in. Subset indicated: FACS-sorted CD8+CD4-CCR7+CD45RA+ naive T cells. The receptors derive from a human donor in good health. Some libraries in this study had Jurkat cell RNA spiked in.

Comments on this clonotype: A much larger clone differs from this one at a single base, so this may be a read error. The rearrangement uses TRBV5-3 and TRBJ2-3; possibly TRBD2 for D (5 bases). TRBV5-3 is filed as an ORF, its function uncertain. CDR3 length equals 16 residues. The V end was cut by 8 bases, the J end by 2 bases, with 21 bases between. This chain's CDR3 is CASGDRERRITDTQYF. As DNA, the CDR3 is TGTGCCAGCGGTGATAGGGAGCGGAGGATCACAGATACGCAGTATTTT.

The genes are TRBV27 and TRBJ2-7, with D possibly matching TRBD1 (6 bases). Trimming took off 4 bases at V and 6 bases at J, with 19 bases between the two ends. This CDR3 is 15 amino acids long. The germline CDR1 and CDR2 sequences are MNHEY and SMNVEV (reference sequence). CDR3 in DNA: TGTGCCAGCAGTTCTGGCCTACAGGGTGTGGCCGAGCAGTACTTC. Its translation is CASSSGLQGVAEQYF.

In this sample, this clonotype turned up a few times. This sequence joins TRBV4-1 and TRBJ1-1; TRBD1 agrees at 7 bases. This CDR3 contains 18 residues. The germline V gene has CDR1 MGHRA and CDR2 YSYEKL. J was trimmed by 2 bases and V by 1 base; bases with no gene match: 13. The CDR3 protein is CASSQAETHRGSNTEAFF. The DNA of the CDR3 is TGCGCCAGCAGCCAAGCGGAAACACACAGGGGAAGTAACACTGAAGCTTTCTTT.

Regarding this clonotype: One junction end disagrees with the germline gene, perhaps due to a read error. This chain's CDR3 is CAGSLRGSGNTIYF. In nucleotides, the CDR3 is TGTGCCGGCAGTTTAAGGGGGTCTGGAAACACCATATATTTT. The chain combines TRBV27 with TRBJ1-3, with D possibly being TRBD1 (6 bases). Germline CDR1 is MNHEY and CDR2 is SMNVEV (reference sequence). The CDR3 extends over 14 amino acids.

This clonotype was seen only a few times. The chain has TRBV6-5 and TRBJ2-7; 11 positions match TRBD1. Per germline, CDR1 MNHEY and CDR2 SVGAGI. V was clipped by 4 bases and J by 4 bases; unmatched bases: 6. This CDR3 has 15 amino acids. CDR3 in amino acids: CASSSRTGGRYEQYF. The CDR3 nucleotides are TGTGCCAGCAGTTCCAGGACAGGGGGCAGGTACGAGCAGTACTTC.

In regard to this clonotype: This could be a read error, since a much larger clone is one nucleotide away. The CDR3 DNA follows: TGTGCCAGCAGCTCGGGAGGGAGACCCCTTCCGGACGAGCAGTACTTC. It translates to CASSSGGRPLPDEQYF. The chain has TRBV5-4 and TRBJ2-7, with 8 bases identical to TRBD2. This CDR3 comprises 16 residues. V gave up 3 bases and J gave up 5 bases; unmatched junction bases: 13. In germline, CDR1 is SGHNT, CDR2 YYREEE (reference sequence).

With respect to this clonotype: One base away lies a much larger clone, so this may be a sequencing read error. J is TRBJ2-3 and V is TRBV5-1; D is perhaps TRBD2 (6 bases). The CDR3 runs to 15 residues. Germline V gene sequence: CDR1 SGHRS, CDR2 YFSETQ. This chain's CDR3 is CASSLVGTSTATQYF. The CDR3 coding sequence is TGCGCCAGCAGCTTGGTTGGCACTAGCACAGCTACGCAGTATTTT.

The table lists this clonotype with a few counts. The J gene is TRBJ2-5, the V gene TRBV19; D is unclear. Germline CDR1 is LNHDA and CDR2 is SQIVND (reference sequence). Trimming removed 5 bases from V and 1 base from J, with 14 bases in between. CDR3 length equals 15 residues. This CDR3 reads CASSPRRSVQETQYF. As DNA, the CDR3 is TGTGCCAGTAGTCCGCGACGGTCCGTCCAAGAGACCCAGTACTTC. Variable domain in full (rest from reference TRBV19 and TRBJ2-5): DGGITQSPKYLFRKEGQNVTLSCEQNLNHDAMYWYRQDPGQGLRLIYYSQIVNDFQKGDIAEGYSVSREKKESFPLTVTSAQKNPTAFYLCASSPRRSVQETQYFGPGTRLLVL.

J is TRBJ2-7 and V is TRBV14; 8 bases line up with TRBD1. The CDR3 has 17 residues. The germline gives CDR1 SGHDN, CDR2 FVKESK. V gave up 0 bases and J gave up 4 bases; unmatched junction bases: 11. The CDR3 is CASSQDREAGGVYEQYF. The CDR3 bases are TGTGCCAGCAGCCAAGATCGCGAGGCAGGGGGCGTTTACGAGCAGTACTTC.

This clonotype has ten or more counts. This chain links TRBV27 with TRBJ1-1; TRBD1 might be the D (5 bases). Germline CDR1 MNHEY, CDR2 SMNVEV (reference sequence). V lost 3 bases to trimming and J lost 2 bases, with 10 bases between them. The CDR3 extends over 14 amino acids. The CDR3 reads CASSFRQSNTEAFF. In DNA form, the CDR3 reads TGTGCCAGCAGTTTCAGACAGTCCAACACTGAAGCTTTCTTT.